These 22 T cell receptor beta chains came from one sample sequenced in a study of cytomegalovirus exposure and HLA in healthy donors. Primers for the PCR totalled 60 Vbeta and 13 Jbeta. Clones were read by immunoSEQ multiplex PCR, and TCRdb kept only the in-frame ones, dropping some. In the table there are around 190,000 clones, roughly 85% of which are singletons. The sequenced material came from PBMCs. All receptors come from a woman in her forties or fifties in good health and CMV-seronegative.

V and J are TRBV30 and TRBJ1-2; the match to TRBD1 covers 8 bases. The germline gives CDR1 GTSNPN, CDR2 SVGIG (reference sequence). Germline trimming cut 1 base from V and 7 bases from J; bases unmatched to any gene: 5. The CDR3 totals 13 residues. The CDR3 is CAWSDRGGSGYTF. The CDR3 DNA is TGTGCCTGGAGTGACAGGGGGGGCAGTGGCTACACCTTC.

The rearrangement joins TRBV5-1 to TRBJ1-1, with D perhaps TRBD1 (6 bases). The germline V gene encodes CDR1 SGHRS and CDR2 YFSETQ. The ends were cut back, 5 bases at V and 4 bases at J, with 15 bases in the middle. The CDR3 contains 14 residues. CDR3 sequence (DNA): TGCGCCAGCAGATCGAACTACAGGGCCACTGAAGCTTTCTTT. It codes for CASRSNYRATEAFF.

The CDR3 reads CASNLWGGSRDEQYF. The CDR3 DNA reads as TGTGCCAGCAATTTGTGGGGGGGCAGTAGGGACGAGCAGTACTTC. The chain employs TRBV28 and TRBJ2-5, with a weak D call TRBD2 (7 bases). The J call may be in error: the DNA end matches TRBJ2-7 better. Germline values: CDR1 MDHEN, CDR2 SYDVKM. The CDR3 length is 15 residues.

The V gene is TRBV2, the J gene TRBJ2-3; TRBD2 might be the D (6 bases). Germline CDR1 is SNHLY and CDR2 is FYNNEI. The CDR3 extends over 16 amino acids. The V end was cut by 5 bases, the J end by 0 bases, with 15 bases between. CDR3 in DNA: TGTGCCAGCAGTCCCGTGGGCGGGATAAGCACAGATACGCAGTATTTT. Translating it yields CASSPVGGISTDTQYF.

This sequence joins TRBV5-1 and TRBJ1-6; D is undetermined. Germline values: CDR1 SGHRS, CDR2 YFSETQ. V was clipped by 4 bases and J by 5 bases, with 10 bases between them. This CDR3 is built from 14 residues. In nucleotides, the CDR3 is TGCGCCAGCAGCATAAGAACGGATAATTCACCCCTCCACTTT. Its translation is CASSIRTDNSPLHF.

This chain uses TRBV7-2 with TRBJ1-3; a weak D match, TRBD1 (5 bases). Per germline, CDR1 SGHTA and CDR2 FQGNSA. The CDR3 extends over 15 amino acids. V was clipped by 8 bases and J by 2 bases, with 16 bases between them. Written as DNA, the CDR3 is TGTGCCAGCCGGCGAGGAGGGGTTGCTGGAAACACCATATATTTT. This gives the protein CASRRGGVAGNTIYF.

The chain has TRBV6-6 and TRBJ2-7; D possibly corresponds to TRBD2 (5 bases). Trimming removed 5 bases from V and 3 bases from J, with 14 bases in between. The CDR3 contains 14 residues. Per the germline V gene, CDR1 is MNHNY and CDR2 is SVGAGI (reference sequence). The CDR3 DNA sequence: TGTGCCAGCAGTCCCCCCGTGGGGAGCTACGAGCAGTACTTC. It yields the protein CASSPPVGSYEQYF.

The chain links TRBV7-3 to TRBJ2-1, with D tentatively TRBD1 (8 bases). This CDR3 is 15 amino acids long. V dropped 5 bases and J dropped 5 bases, with 16 bases sitting between them. Germline V gene sequence: CDR1 SGHTA, CDR2 FQGTGA. The CDR3 DNA sequence: TGTGCCAGCAGCGCCCGGACAGGGAGGGACAATGAGCAGTTCTTC. It yields the protein CASSARTGRDNEQFF.

With regard to this clone: Other nucleotide sequences from this sample produce the same CDR3. The chain has TRBV5-5 and TRBJ2-7; TRBD1 matches 9 bases. Germline assignment: CDR1 SGHKS and CDR2 YYEKEE (reference sequence). The CDR3 covers 14 residues. Trimming cost V 3 bases and J 9 bases; bases outside gene matches: 10. The chain's CDR3 is CASSSGQGSVGQYF. CDR3 DNA: TGTGCCAGCAGCTCCGGACAGGGGTCTGTCGGGCAGTACTTC.

V usage is TRBV13 and J usage is TRBJ2-4; D gene unclear. The CDR3 covers 15 residues. Germline assignment: CDR1 PRHDT and CDR2 FYEKMQ (reference sequence). The ends were cut back, 3 bases at V and 0 bases at J, with 9 bases in the middle. The CDR3: CASSFGRLAKNIQYF. The CDR3 bases are TGTGCCAGCAGCTTCGGCAGACTAGCCAAAAACATTCAGTACTTC.

This rearrangement joins TRBV28 to TRBJ2-4; 10 bases agree with TRBD1. CDR3 length: 15 residues. Germline trimming cut 4 bases from V and 8 bases from J; bases unmatched to any gene: 8. Germline CDR1 and CDR2: MDHEN and SYDVKM. The CDR3 protein is CASSSSGTGAYIQYF. CDR3 nucleotides: TGTGCCAGCAGTTCATCCGGGACAGGGGCCTACATTCAGTACTTC.

The chain recombines TRBV28 with TRBJ2-5; TRBD2 aligns across 11 bases. The germline V gene has CDR1 MDHEN and CDR2 SYDVKM. The CDR3 is 16 residues long. The ends lost 7 bases at V and 1 base at J; junction bases unmatched: 8. For the CDR3, the DNA is TGTGCCAGCAACACCGGGACTAGCGGATCCCAAGAGACCCAGTACTTC. Translation: CASNTGTSGSQETQYF. Complete variable domain (other parts from reference TRBV28 and TRBJ2-5): DVKVTQSSRYLVKRTGEKVFLECVQDMDHENMFWYRQDPGLGLRLIYFSYDVKMKEKGDIPEGYSVSREKKERFSLILESASTNQTSMYLCASNTGTSGSQETQYFGPGTRLLVL.

The chain is built from TRBV5-1 and TRBJ2-1, with 9 bases lining up with TRBD1. Per the germline V gene, CDR1 is SGHRS and CDR2 is YFSETQ. Trimming at V came to 4 bases and at J to 2 bases, leaving 4 bases not matched to a gene. The CDR3 loop spans 15 amino acids. CDR3 in amino acids: CASSEDRGPYNEQFF. Written as DNA, the CDR3 is TGCGCCAGCAGCGAGGACAGGGGTCCCTACAATGAGCAGTTCTTC.

The chain is built from TRBV30 and TRBJ1-5; D gene ambiguous. This CDR3 comprises 13 residues. Germline V gene sequence: CDR1 GTSNPN, CDR2 SVGIG (reference sequence). V lost 1 base and J lost 3, with 7 bases in between. CDR3 bases: TGTGCCTGGAGTGACAGTGCCAATCAGCCCCAGCATTTT. Translation: CAWSDSANQPQHF.

This clone was recorded once. CDR3 protein: CATKDSKGYEQYF. The CDR3 DNA is TGTGCCACCAAGGACAGTAAAGGATACGAGCAGTACTTC. The chain has TRBV6-1 and TRBJ2-7; D is perhaps TRBD1 (6 bases). The CDR3 contains 13 residues. Germline loops: CDR1 MNHNS, CDR2 SASEGT. V was pared by 10 bases and J by 4 bases, with 17 bases between.

The gene calls are TRBV7-9 and TRBJ1-1; 9 nucleotides match TRBD1. This CDR3 has 15 residues. Germline trimming cut 7 bases from V and 5 bases from J; bases unmatched to any gene: 11. Germline V gene sequence: CDR1 SEHNR, CDR2 FQNEAQ (reference sequence). CDR3 region: CASTKNYGTGTEAFF. As DNA, the CDR3 is TGTGCCAGCACCAAAAATTATGGGACAGGGACTGAAGCTTTCTTT.

The chain uses TRBV4-1 and TRBJ2-1; 8 nucleotides agree with TRBD2. The germline CDR1 and CDR2 sequences are MGHRA and YSYEKL. The CDR3 is 15 residues long. V was clipped by 2 bases and J by 7 bases; unmatched bases: 7. This CDR3 is CASSQYGLALNEQFF. The CDR3 nucleotides are TGCGCCAGCAGCCAATATGGACTAGCCCTGAATGAGCAGTTCTTC.

The rearrangement uses TRBV10-3 and TRBJ2-1, with D maybe TRBD1 (6 bases). V was cut by 7 bases and J by 4 bases, with 11 bases left in between. The CDR3 covers 13 residues. Germline V CDR1 and CDR2: ENHRY, SYGVKD. CDR3 loop: CAINPGTYNEQFF. In nucleotides, the CDR3 is TGTGCCATCAATCCAGGGACATACAATGAGCAGTTCTTC.

The chain carries TRBV6-5 and TRBJ2-7; 7 nucleotides align to TRBD2. The CDR3 consists of 15 residues. Germline CDR1 reads MNHEY; CDR2 reads SVGAGI. Trimming at V came to 0 bases and at J to 2 bases, leaving 4 bases not matched to a gene. CDR3 loop: CASSYSAGETYEQYF. The CDR3 coding sequence is TGTGCCAGCAGTTACTCGGCGGGAGAAACCTACGAGCAGTACTTC.

This clone was recorded a few times. This rearrangement joins TRBV15 to TRBJ2-1; D possibly corresponds to TRBD1 (5 bases). Germline loops: CDR1 LNHNV, CDR2 YYDKDF (reference sequence). The CDR3 has 12 residues. V lost 8 bases, J lost 6 bases, and 11 bases lay in between. DNA for the CDR3: TGTGCCACCGCGTGGGGCCGCAATGAGCAGTTCTTC. It encodes CATAWGRNEQFF.

This chain links TRBV6-5 with TRBJ1-4; TRBD1 matches 10 bases. V gave up 3 bases and J gave up 8 bases; unmatched junction bases: 6. CDR3 length: 15 residues. Germline loops: CDR1 MNHEY, CDR2 SVGAGI. CDR3 in amino acids: CASSYGGQGGEKLFF. As DNA, the CDR3 is TGTGCCAGCAGTTATGGCGGACAGGGGGGAGAAAAACTGTTTTTT.

The chain is built from TRBV19 and TRBJ2-5, with D possibly being TRBD1 (6 bases). V lost 1 base and J 5 bases, leaving 11 bases between the germline ends. Germline lookup yields CDR1 LNHDA and CDR2 SQIVND (reference sequence). CDR3 length: 14 residues. DNA of the CDR3: TGTGCCAGTAGTATAGGCAGGGGCAGGGAGACCCAGTACTTC. Its translation is CASSIGRGRETQYF.